These 22 T cell receptor beta chains came from one sample sequenced in a study of tumor-infiltrating lymphocytes in primary liver carcinoma. The researchers obtained blood RNA from unsorted whole blood and also extracted germline DNA. Priming with a constant-region primer yielded TCR beta cDNA from about 510 ng total RNA. Slightly modified ARM-PCR, run as three nested multiplex PCR rounds, produced the TCR beta libraries. The first two PCR rounds used TRBV1-TRBV30 primers with a Cbeta primer, roughly 10 cycles each. TCRdb independently ran MiXCR on the multiplex PCR reads; one entry per CDR3 protein. The table has approximately 330,000 distinct CDR3 sequences, approximately 64% seen once. Sequencing used peripheral blood. The receptors were gathered from a man between 40 and 49 years old with primary liver carcinoma and hepatitis B virus infection.

This chain connects TRBV6-5 to TRBJ1-5, with 7 bases identical to TRBD1. Per the germline V gene, CDR1 is MNHEY and CDR2 is SVGAGI. The CDR3 has 17 amino acids. The trim removed 6 bases at V and 0 bases at J, leaving 11 bases unmatched. This CDR3 reads CASSPSLGGNSNQPQHF. Written as DNA, the CDR3 is TGTGCCAGCAGCCCTTCTTTAGGGGGCAATAGCAATCAGCCCCAGCATTTT.

The chain uses TRBV12-3 or TRBV12-4 and TRBJ1-5; the match to TRBD1 covers 7 bases. The DNA end is a closer match to TRBJ2-3, so the J assignment may be wrong. This CDR3 has 14 residues. CDR3 in amino acids: CASSLQGVSQAQYF. CDR3 coding DNA: TGTGCCAGCAGTTTACAGGGGGTAAGTCAGGCCCAGTATTTT.

As regards this clonotype: One junction end does not reproduce the germline sequence, and a read error may be involved. The chain uses TRBV30 and TRBJ2-3; tentatively, D is TRBD2 (6 bases). Germline V CDR1 and CDR2: GTSNPN, SVGIG (reference sequence). This CDR3 region has 13 residues. The CDR3 sequence: CAWWDSSTDTQYF. The CDR3 DNA sequence: TGTGCCTGGTGGGACTCTAGCACGGATACGCAGTATTTT.

A word on this clonotype: Possible read error: a much larger clone is one base away. The rearrangement joins TRBV10-3 to TRBJ2-5; TRBD2 aligns across 9 bases. V shed 6 bases, J shed 9 bases, and the junction held 14 bases outside the gene matches. Germline CDR1 ENHRY, CDR2 SYGVKD. The CDR3 runs to 15 residues. The CDR3 spells CAISDSGSRRGAQYF. The CDR3 coding sequence is TGTGCCATCAGCGATAGCGGGAGCCGGAGGGGGGCCCAGTACTTC.

This clonotype was picked up one time. This rearrangement joins TRBV11-2 to TRBJ1-2, with D hard to call. The CDR3 loop spans 15 amino acids. V was pared by 0 bases and J by 4 bases, with 12 bases between. Germline V gene data show CDR1 as SGHAT and CDR2 as FQNNGV. The CDR3 nucleotides read TGTGCCAGCAGCTTAGATCAGTGGAGTGGCTATGGCTACACCTTC. This encodes CASSLDQWSGYGYTF.

Concerning this clonotype: Since a much larger clone is just one base distant, this may be a read error. This chain links TRBV4-3 with TRBJ2-1, with D possibly TRBD2 on 6 matching bases. The CDR3 is made up of 16 amino acids. The germline V gene has CDR1 LGHNA and CDR2 YSLEER. CDR3 DNA: TGCGCCAGCAGCCAAGTACTAGCCTCTACCTACAATGAGCGGTTCTTC. As protein: CASSQVLASTYNERFF.

The CDR3 DNA follows: TGCGCCAGCAGTGAGTCCCTCTCCTATGAGCAGTTCTTC. This gives the protein CASSESLSYEQFF. V usage is TRBV10-2 and J usage is TRBJ2-1; the D is unclear. The CDR3 loop spans 13 amino acids. The ends were cut back, 0 bases at V and 8 bases at J, with 8 bases in the middle. Germline CDR1 WSHSY, CDR2 SAAADI.

The CDR3 protein is CASSSGLAGRNIQYF. The CDR3 DNA is TGTGCCAGCAGTTCGGGATTAGCGGGAAGGAACATTCAGTACTTC. V and J are TRBV28 and TRBJ2-4; 8 bases are shared with TRBD2. The J segment lost 7 bases and the V segment lost 4 bases, leaving 9 bases of the junction unmatched. Germline lookup yields CDR1 MDHEN and CDR2 SYDVKM. The CDR3 has 15 amino acids.

Comments on this clonotype: An end of the junction differs from the germline gene, which may be a read error. The chain uses TRBV11-2 and TRBJ2-1, with 8 bases fitting TRBD1. Per the germline V gene, CDR1 is SGHAT and CDR2 is FQNNGV. The CDR3 contains 16 residues. CDR3 residues: CASSTGTGTYYNEQLF. CDR3 DNA sequence: TGTGCCAGCAGCACCGGGACAGGTACTTACTACAATGAGCAGCTCTTC.

This clonotype was detected many times. This CDR3 is CASRRGGTDTQYF. CDR3 nucleotides: TGTGCCAGCAGACGAGGGGGCACAGATACGCAGTATTTT. The chain is built from TRBV12-3 or TRBV12-4 and TRBJ2-3; either TRBD1 or TRBD2 may supply D (5 bases each). The CDR3 covers 13 residues. The V end was cut by 6 bases, the J end by 1 base, with 8 bases between.

This clonotype was seen a handful of times. The V and J genes are TRBV5-8 and TRBJ2-2; 7 bases match TRBD2. Germline trimming cut 7 bases from V and 3 bases from J; bases unmatched to any gene: 6. Germline CDR1 SGHTS, CDR2 YDEGEE. This CDR3 is 14 amino acids long. The CDR3: CASFRDYHTGELFF. CDR3 nucleotides: TGTGCCAGCTTCCGGGACTACCACACCGGGGAGCTGTTTTTT.

This clonotype occurred a few times. The J gene is TRBJ1-1, the V gene TRBV29-1, with D maybe TRBD1 (5 bases). V lost 7 bases, J lost 2 bases, and 8 bases lay in between. Germline CDR1 is SQVTM and CDR2 is ANQGSEA. This CDR3 region has 11 residues. The CDR3 coding sequence is TGCAGCGGTGGACATAACACTGAAGCTTTCTTT. It yields the protein CSGGHNTEAFF.

V and J are TRBV11-2 and TRBJ2-7; no reliable D call. This CDR3 comprises 12 residues. In germline, CDR1 is SGHAT, CDR2 FQNNGV. The V end lost 1 base, the J end lost 7 bases, and 8 bases lay between the germline ends. The CDR3 sequence: CASSLAFLEQYF. The CDR3 nucleotides read TGTGCCAGCAGCTTAGCATTTCTAGAGCAGTACTTC.

The V and J genes are TRBV10-2 and TRBJ2-1; D might be TRBD2 (6 bases). This CDR3 comprises 15 residues. The germline gives CDR1 WSHSY, CDR2 SAAADI. V lost 3 bases and J lost 7, with 16 bases in between. The CDR3 bases are TGCGCCAGCAGTGACCGGGACTCCCCTGTGAATGAGCAGTTCTTC. Translation gives CASSDRDSPVNEQFF.

This clonotype came up once. This CDR3 is missing its conserved last phenylalanine or tryptophan, likely due to a read error. The CDR3 DNA reads as TGCAGCGTTGGGGGGGGGAGCGGGAGTTTGGGAGATACGCAGTATTCT. As protein: CSVGGGSGSLGDTQYS. This chain connects TRBV29-1 to TRBJ2-3, with 8 bases fitting TRBD2. The CDR3 is made up of 16 amino acids. The trim removed 4 bases at V and 5 bases at J, leaving 14 bases unmatched. CDR1 and CDR2 from the germline V gene are SQVTM and ANQGSEA.

Remarks on this clonotype: This may arise from a read error, as a much more abundant clone is one base away. The V gene is TRBV12-3 or TRBV12-4, the J gene TRBJ2-3, with 9 bases identical to TRBD1. This CDR3 has 17 amino acids. CDR3 loop: CASSAGTGRGLTDTRYF. The CDR3 nucleotides read TGTGCCAGCAGCGCCGGGACAGGGCGGGGGCTGACAGATACGCGGTATTTT.

This chain uses TRBV10-3 with TRBJ1-3, with 7 nucleotides matching TRBD1. Germline lookup yields CDR1 ENHRY and CDR2 SYGVKD. This CDR3 contains 15 residues. The junction had 12 bases not matched to a gene; V was cut back by 0 bases and J by 13 bases. The CDR3 loop is CAISESTGAGNAIYF. As DNA, the CDR3 is TGTGCCATCAGTGAGTCAACAGGGGCAGGAAACGCAATATATTTT.

The CDR3 DNA sequence: TGCAGTGCTAGTCTAAACACCGGGGAGCTGTTTTTT. It specifies CSASLNTGELFF. The chain joins TRBV20-1 to TRBJ2-2; D remains unclear. The CDR3 spans 12 residues. Looked up from germline, CDR1 is DFQATT and CDR2 is SNEGSKA (reference sequence). The V and J ends lost 3 bases and 2 bases respectively, with 4 bases between them.

The sample holds a few counts of this clonotype. This may be a read error, as it is one base from a much larger clone. The chain uses TRBV29-1 and TRBJ1-1; D remains unclear. Germline lookup yields CDR1 SQVTM and CDR2 ANQGSEA. This CDR3 is built from 12 residues. The DNA for the CDR3 is TGCAGCGTCTCAGACCCGAACACTGGAGCTTTCTTT. It is translated as CSVSDPNTGAFF.

This clonotype was seen once. The genes are TRBV6-5 and TRBJ2-3, with D perhaps matching TRBD2 (6 bases). The CDR3 has 14 residues. Trimming cost V 10 bases and J 3 bases, with 17 bases left between them. CDR1 is MNHEY, CDR2 SVGAGI, per germline. DNA of the CDR3: TGTGCCAACGGGGTTTTGACTAGTACAGATACGCAGTATTTT. Its translation is CANGVLTSTDTQYF.

A note on this clonotype: Compared with germline, one end of the junction differs, possibly owing to a read error. The CDR3 DNA reads TGTGCCATCAGTGAAAGGGGAGTCGGAGGCTGGGATCAGCCCCAGCATTTT. Protein product: CAISERGVGGWDQPQHF. V usage is TRBV6-1 and J usage is TRBJ1-5, with TRBD1 as a possible D gene (5 bases). The germline V gene encodes CDR1 MNHNS and CDR2 SASEGT. This CDR3 region has 17 residues.

A single count supports this clonotype. It may be a read error: a sequence one base away is much more abundant. This chain uses TRBV4-1 with TRBJ1-1; 7 bases are a match to TRBD1. The CDR3 contains 18 residues. From germline, CDR1 is MGHRA and CDR2 YSYEKL. This CDR3 reads CASSQDEDRPLLKTEAFF. CDR3 nucleotide sequence: TGCGCCAGCAGCCAAGATGAGGACAGGCCTCTTCTGAAGACTGAAGCTTTCTTT.